The subject of this entry is one TCR beta chain. Its antigen is undetermined. RNA was extracted with the RNeasy kit, and a quantity of about 0.5 to 1 ug was reverse transcribed using random hexamers. TCRdb processed the immunoSEQ multiplex PCR reads anew with MiXCR; each CDR3 protein has one entry. Among about 180,000 distinct CDR3 sequences listed, around 94% were seen once. V was clipped by 3 bases and J by 1 base, with 10 bases between them. Germline V CDR1 and CDR2: LNHNV, YYDKDF (reference sequence). The CDR3 has 15 amino acids. The data belong to a study of CD8 T cells in Susac syndrome. Study results and limitations: The CD4+ T cell repertoires in Susac syndrome were not clonally expanded.

This TCR derives from a human donor with Susac syndrome. The chain recombines TRBV15 with TRBJ1-5; D not certain. The sequenced sample was CD4+ T cells from PBMCs. The CDR3 DNA sequence: TGTGCCACCAGCAGTGAGAGACAAAGCAATCAGCCCCAGCATTTT. This translates into CATSSERQSNQPQHF.